The 20 T cell receptor beta chains listed next were all sequenced from one sample in a study of patients and donors after allogeneic stem cell transplantation. Each CDR3 protein gets one entry after TCRdb re-called the RT-PCR reads with MiXCR. This table holds some 230,000 distinct CDR3 sequences, 13% to 15% found once. The sequencing input was blood, either unsorted or a sorted T cell fraction (not recorded which). The receptors were gathered from a human donor who was either an allogeneic HSCT recipient or a stem cell or donor lymphocyte infusion donor (not recorded which). It is not recorded whose cells these are; they may come from a transplant donor.

The sample holds many counts of this clonotype. The genes are TRBV5-5 and TRBJ1-2, with D possibly TRBD1 on 5 matching bases. Germline V gene lookup returns CDR1 SGHKS and CDR2 YYEKEE (reference sequence). V was cut by 3 bases and J by 5 bases, with 11 bases left in between. The CDR3 runs to 13 residues. The CDR3 region has the DNA TGTGCCAGCAGCTCCCGGGACCCATATGGCTACACCTTC. It encodes CASSSRDPYGYTF. The variable domain in full, with the rest retrieved from reference TRBV5-5 and TRBJ1-2, is DAGVTQSPTHLIKTRGQQVTLRCSPISGHKSVSWYQQVLGQGPQFIFQYYEKEERGRGNFPDRFSARQFPNYSSELNVNALLLGDSALYLCASSSRDPYGYTFGSGTRLTVV.

This clonotype was observed a few times. The V call is TRBV5-6, the J call TRBJ2-7; maybe TRBD1 (6 bases). The germline V gene has CDR1 SGHDT and CDR2 YYEEEE. The ends were cut back, 4 bases at V and 2 bases at J, with 22 bases in the middle. There are 17 residues in the CDR3. Here the CDR3 reads CASSPSSTGYSPYEQYF. The CDR3 DNA reads as TGTGCCAGCAGCCCATCATCAACAGGGTACTCTCCCTACGAGCAGTACTTC.

The chain links TRBV20-1 to TRBJ2-1, with 8 nucleotides matching TRBD2. The V and J ends lost 1 base and 4 bases, in that order; junction bases with no gene match: 6. Per the germline V gene, CDR1 is DFQATT and CDR2 is SNEGSKA (reference sequence). The CDR3 consists of 15 residues. In DNA, the CDR3 is TGCAGTGCTAGAGGGCCGGGAGGGAAGTACAATGAGCAGTTCTTC. This encodes CSARGPGGKYNEQFF.

This clonotype was seen a few times. The V gene is TRBV7-3, the J gene TRBJ1-2, with D unclear. Trimming stripped 4 bases from V and 4 bases from J, with 13 bases between. There are 14 residues in the CDR3. In germline, CDR1 is SGHTA, CDR2 FQGTGA. CDR3 coding DNA: TGTGCCAGCAGCTGGGGAGGCGGTTCCTATGGCTACACCTTC. It yields the protein CASSWGGGSYGYTF.

This clonotype occurred a few times. The V gene is TRBV5-4, the J gene TRBJ2-7; D perhaps matches TRBD2 (6 bases). V lost 4 bases to trimming and J lost 4 bases, with 12 bases between them. Germline CDR1 SGHNT, CDR2 YYREEE (reference sequence). This CDR3 comprises 13 residues. This CDR3 reads CASSHTGGYEQYF. The CDR3 nucleotides read TGTGCCAGCAGCCATACTGGGGGGTACGAGCAGTACTTC.

This clonotype was picked up a small number of times. The chain combines TRBV7-9 with TRBJ2-7; D is undetermined. The CDR3 has 13 residues. The germline V gene encodes CDR1 SEHNR and CDR2 FQNEAQ (reference sequence). V was shortened by 5 bases and J by 4 bases, with 12 bases between the two germline ends. As DNA, the CDR3 is TGTGCCAGCAGCCGAGGCACGGGTTACGAGCAGTACTTC. This translates into CASSRGTGYEQYF.

This clonotype was detected a few times. V is TRBV15 and J is TRBJ2-3; 12 bases fit TRBD2. The ends lost 1 base at V and 6 bases at J; junction bases unmatched: 2. CDR3 length: 15 amino acids. Germline-derived CDR1 and CDR2 are LNHNV and YYDKDF (reference sequence). The CDR3 DNA reads TGTGCCACCAGCAGAGCTAGCGGGGGGGTGGATACGCAGTATTTT. It encodes CATSRASGGVDTQYF.

CDR3 residues: CASSPGLQQETQYF. The CDR3 coding sequence is TGCGCCAGCAGCCCGGGACTTCAACAAGAGACCCAGTACTTC. The J gene is TRBJ2-5, the V gene TRBV5-1, with D tentatively TRBD2 (6 bases). Germline V CDR1 and CDR2: SGHRS, YFSETQ. There are 14 residues in the CDR3. The V and J ends lost 4 bases and 2 bases respectively, with 12 bases between them.

This clonotype came up many times. V is TRBV29-1 and J is TRBJ1-1; D is unresolved. Per the germline V gene, CDR1 is SQVTM and CDR2 is ANQGSEA. The CDR3 runs 15 residues. Between the trimmed V and J ends, which lost 3 bases and 5 bases, there was a span of 19 bases. As DNA, the CDR3 is TGCAGCGTTGACTCCGGGGTGGGTGGTAAAACTGAAGCTTTCTTT. Translation gives CSVDSGVGGKTEAFF.

This chain links TRBV18 with TRBJ1-1, with 7 positions matching TRBD1. Germline-derived CDR1 and CDR2 are KGHSH and LQKENI. The CDR3 loop spans 15 amino acids. The V and J ends lost 1 base and 5 bases, in that order; junction bases with no gene match: 7. CDR3 coding DNA: TGTGCCAGCTCACCACAGGGGGCACGGTTGACTGAAGCTTTCTTT. This gives the protein CASSPQGARLTEAFF.

The chain has TRBV29-1 and TRBJ2-4; a weak D match, TRBD1 (5 bases). Germline CDR1 and CDR2: SQVTM and ANQGSEA. V lost 0 bases and J lost 2, with 14 bases in between. The CDR3 spans 16 residues. Here the CDR3 DNA reads TGCAGCGTTGAAGAAACCTCAGGGTTTACCAAAAACATTCAGTACTTC. This encodes CSVEETSGFTKNIQYF.

There are many counts of this clonotype. The genes are TRBV20-1 and TRBJ2-5, with a weak D call TRBD1 (7 bases). The CDR3 runs to 13 residues. V lost 6 bases and J lost 1, with 12 bases in between. Per germline, CDR1 DFQATT and CDR2 SNEGSKA (reference sequence). The CDR3 sequence is CSAWRDSQETQYF. The CDR3, as DNA: TGCAGTGCGTGGAGGGACAGCCAAGAGACCCAGTACTTC.

This clonotype was counted many times. The chain uses TRBV29-1 and TRBJ2-7, with 8 positions matching TRBD1. The CDR3 is 13 residues long. The junction had 4 bases not matched to a gene; V was cut back by 0 bases and J by 6 bases. The germline CDR1 and CDR2 sequences are SQVTM and ANQGSEA. Written as DNA, the CDR3 is TGCAGCGTTGAAGATAGGACAGGGATCGAGCAGTACTTC. It encodes CSVEDRTGIEQYF.

The chain recombines TRBV20-1 with TRBJ2-3; 10 positions match TRBD2. The V segment lost 0 bases and the J segment 4 bases; nucleotides outside the gene matches: 4. This CDR3 contains 15 residues. Per the germline V gene, CDR1 is DFQATT and CDR2 is SNEGSKA (reference sequence). CDR3 region: CSARDLLAGADTQYF. The CDR3 nucleotides read TGCAGTGCTAGAGATCTCCTAGCGGGGGCAGATACGCAGTATTTT.

The gene calls are TRBV6-2 or TRBV6-3 and TRBJ2-7; D remains unclear. V dropped 0 bases and J dropped 2 bases, with 14 bases sitting between them. CDR1 is MNHEY and CDR2 is SVGEGT in the germline V gene. There are 16 residues in the CDR3. For the CDR3, the DNA is TGTGCCAGCAGTTACTCGAATGCCAGCCCTCCCTACGAGCAGTACTTC. Protein: CASSYSNASPPYEQYF.

This clonotype has more than one count but fewer than ten. The J gene is TRBJ1-5, the V gene TRBV3-1, with a tentative D call TRBD1 (5 bases). Trimming pared 3 bases from V and 7 bases from J, leaving 16 bases between. This CDR3 has 15 residues. The germline V gene encodes CDR1 LGHDT and CDR2 YNNKEL (reference sequence). CDR3 amino acids: CASSQGHSKGQPQHF. CDR3 sequence (DNA): TGTGCCAGCAGCCAGGGGCACTCGAAGGGACAGCCCCAGCATTTT.

A few counts support this clonotype. V usage is TRBV11-2 and J usage is TRBJ2-2, with D possibly being TRBD2 (6 bases). CDR1 SGHAT and CDR2 FQNNGV come from the germline V gene. This CDR3 is built from 13 residues. The germline V and J ends were trimmed by 8 bases and 5 bases, with 12 bases remaining between them. The CDR3 DNA is TGTGCCAGCGGGGGGACTCCTACCGGGGAGCTGTTTTTT. Translating gives CASGGTPTGELFF.

The chain recombines TRBV2 with TRBJ2-1; 10 bases agree with TRBD2. CDR3 length equals 16 residues. Germline CDR1 SNHLY, CDR2 FYNNEI. V trimming: 6 bases; J trimming: 7 bases; junction bases outside the gene matches: 12. The CDR3 DNA reads as TGTGCCAGCAGCTCGACACTAGCGGGAAAGGATAATGAGCAGTTCTTC. It translates to CASSSTLAGKDNEQFF.

V usage is TRBV11-2 and J usage is TRBJ2-7, with a possible D match to TRBD2 (6 bases). This CDR3 has 11 residues. Trimming cost V 8 bases and J 8 bases, with 13 bases left between them. The germline CDR1 and CDR2 sequences are SGHAT and FQNNGV. CDR3 bases: TGTGCCAGCGCACAGCGGGTCCAGCAGTACTTC. Translated: CASAQRVQQYF. The full variable domain, completed using reference TRBV11-2 and TRBJ2-7, is EAGVAQSPRYKIIEKRQSVAFWCNPISGHATLYWYQQILGQGPKLLIQFQNNGVVDDSQLPKDRFSAERLKGVDSTLKIQPAKLEDSAVYLCASAQRVQQYFGPGTRLTVT.

This clonotype was observed a handful of times. The rearrangement uses TRBV5-1 and TRBJ2-3, with TRBD2 matching 8 bases. J gave up 5 bases and V 0 bases, and 5 bases lay outside the gene matches. The CDR3 consists of 15 residues. From germline, CDR1 is SGHRS and CDR2 YFSETQ. CDR3 sequence (DNA): TGCGCCAGCAGCTTGGGGGGGACTAGAGGAGATACGCAGTATTTT. Translated: CASSLGGTRGDTQYF. Full variable domain (rest looked up from reference TRBV5-1 and TRBJ2-3): KAGVTQTPRYLIKTRGQQVTLSCSPISGHRSVSWYQQTPGQGLQFLFEYFSETQRNKGNFPGRFSGRQFSNSRSEMNVSTLELGDSALYLCASSLGGTRGDTQYFGPGTRLTVL.